This T cell receptor beta chain was recorded in a study of T cell repertoires in cytomegalovirus infection. V was trimmed by 7 bases and J by 4 bases, leaving 17 bases between them. This CDR3 has 15 amino acids. Germline CDR1 and CDR2: MDHEN and SYDVKM. This clonotype was seen a few times. Its antigen remains unidentified. In TCRdb, the reads were re-called with MiXCR into one record per CDR3 protein. The top ten clones hold 10% to 15% of a sample with about 310,000 distinct CDR3 sequences, 20% to 30% of them seen once. The chain joins TRBV28 to TRBJ2-1; maybe TRBD1 (5 bases). The TCR was taken from a human donor in good health (CMV status not recorded). Some clones in this sample may be carry-over from other donors' samples. Sequenced material: cultured PBMCs, taken from culture after CMV antigen stimulation. Here the CDR3 DNA reads TGTGCCAGCATTAGAATATTGGACACATACAATGAGCAGTTCTTC. Protein: CASIRILDTYNEQFF.